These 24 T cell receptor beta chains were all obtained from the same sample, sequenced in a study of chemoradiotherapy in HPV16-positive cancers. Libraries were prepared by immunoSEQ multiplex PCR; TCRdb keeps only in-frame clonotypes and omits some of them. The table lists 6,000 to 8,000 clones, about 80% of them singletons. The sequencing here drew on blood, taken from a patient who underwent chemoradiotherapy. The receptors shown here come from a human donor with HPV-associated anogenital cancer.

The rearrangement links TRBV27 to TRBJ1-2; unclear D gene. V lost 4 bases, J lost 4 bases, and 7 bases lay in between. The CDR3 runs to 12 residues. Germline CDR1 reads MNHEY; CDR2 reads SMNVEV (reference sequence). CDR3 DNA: TGTGCCAGCAGTTCTGGAAGCTATGGCTACACCTTC. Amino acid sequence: CASSSGSYGYTF.

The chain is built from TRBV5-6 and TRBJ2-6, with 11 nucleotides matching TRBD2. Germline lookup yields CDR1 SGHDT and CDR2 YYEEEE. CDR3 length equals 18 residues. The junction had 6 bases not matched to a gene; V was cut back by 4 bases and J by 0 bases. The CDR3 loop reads CASSTGLAVSSGANVLTF. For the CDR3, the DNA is TGTGCCAGCAGCACGGGACTAGCGGTGAGCTCTGGGGCCAACGTCCTGACTTTC.

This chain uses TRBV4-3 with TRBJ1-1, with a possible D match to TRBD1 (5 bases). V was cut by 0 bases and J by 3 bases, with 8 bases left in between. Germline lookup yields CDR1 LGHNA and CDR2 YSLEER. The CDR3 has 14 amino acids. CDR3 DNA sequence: TGCGCCAGCAGCCAAGACCGGGGGGACACTGAAGCTTTCTTT. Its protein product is CASSQDRGDTEAFF.

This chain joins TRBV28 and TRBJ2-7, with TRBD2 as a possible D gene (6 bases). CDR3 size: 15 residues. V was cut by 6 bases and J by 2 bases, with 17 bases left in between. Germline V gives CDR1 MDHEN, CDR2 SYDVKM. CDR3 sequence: CASSPSGTDTYEQYF. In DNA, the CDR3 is TGTGCCAGCAGCCCTTCCGGGACTGACACCTACGAGCAGTACTTC.

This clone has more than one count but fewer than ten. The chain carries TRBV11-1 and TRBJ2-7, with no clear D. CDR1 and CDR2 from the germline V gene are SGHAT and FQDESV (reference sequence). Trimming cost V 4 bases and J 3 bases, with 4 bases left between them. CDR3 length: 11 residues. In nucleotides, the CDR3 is TGTGCCAGCAGCTGGGGCTACGAGCAGTACTTC. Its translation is CASSWGYEQYF. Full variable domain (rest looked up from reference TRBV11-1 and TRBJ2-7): EAEVAQSPRYKITEKSQAVAFWCDPISGHATLYWYRQILGQGPELLVQFQDESVVDDSQLPKDRFSAERLKGVDSTLKIQPAELGDSAMYLCASSWGYEQYFGPGTRLTVT.

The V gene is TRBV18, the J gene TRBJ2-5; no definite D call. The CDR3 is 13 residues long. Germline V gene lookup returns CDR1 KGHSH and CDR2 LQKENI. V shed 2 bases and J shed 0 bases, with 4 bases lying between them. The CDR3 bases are TGTGCCAGCTCACCAGGGTACCAAGAGACCCAGTACTTC. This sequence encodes CASSPGYQETQYF. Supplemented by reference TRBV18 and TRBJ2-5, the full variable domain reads NAGVMQNPRHLVRRRGQEARLRCSPMKGHSHVYWYRQLPEEGLKFMVYLQKENIIDESGMPKERFSAEFPKEGPSILRIQQVVRGDSAAYFCASSPGYQETQYFGPGTRLLVL.

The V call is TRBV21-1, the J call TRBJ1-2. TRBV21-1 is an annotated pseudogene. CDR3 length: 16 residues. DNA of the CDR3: TGTGCCAGCAGAACCAGGTTAGCTACAGAAACCTATGGCTACACCTTC. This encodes CASRTRLATETYGYTF.

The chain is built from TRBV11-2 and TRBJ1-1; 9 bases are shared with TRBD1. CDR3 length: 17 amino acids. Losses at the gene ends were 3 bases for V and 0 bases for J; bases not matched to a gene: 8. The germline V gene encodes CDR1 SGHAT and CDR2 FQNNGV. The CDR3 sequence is CASSFLGQGRMNTEAFF. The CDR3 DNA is TGTGCCAGCAGCTTCCTAGGACAGGGGAGGATGAACACTGAAGCTTTCTTT.

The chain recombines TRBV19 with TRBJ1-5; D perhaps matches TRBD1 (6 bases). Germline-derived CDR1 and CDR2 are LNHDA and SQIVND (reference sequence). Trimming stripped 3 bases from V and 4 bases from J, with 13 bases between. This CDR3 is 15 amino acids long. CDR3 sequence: CASSMDSQANQPQHF. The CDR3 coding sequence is TGTGCCAGTAGTATGGACAGCCAGGCAAATCAGCCCCAGCATTTT.

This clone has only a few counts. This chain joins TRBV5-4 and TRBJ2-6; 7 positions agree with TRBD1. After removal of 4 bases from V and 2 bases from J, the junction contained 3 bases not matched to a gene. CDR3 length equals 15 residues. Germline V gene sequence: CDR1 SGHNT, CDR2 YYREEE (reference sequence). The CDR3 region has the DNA TGTGCCAGCAGCCTTACAGGGGCTGGGGCCAACGTCCTGACTTTC. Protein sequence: CASSLTGAGANVLTF. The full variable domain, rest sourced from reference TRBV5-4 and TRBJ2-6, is ETGVTQSPTHLIKTRGQQVTLRCSSQSGHNTVSWYQQALGQGPQFIFQYYREEENGRGNFPPRFSGLQFPNYSSELNVNALELDDSALYLCASSLTGAGANVLTFGAGSRLTVL.

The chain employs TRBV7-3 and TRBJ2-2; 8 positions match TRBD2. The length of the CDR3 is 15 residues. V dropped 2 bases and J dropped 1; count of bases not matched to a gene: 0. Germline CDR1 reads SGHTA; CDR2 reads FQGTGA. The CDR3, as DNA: TGTGCCAGCAGCTTAGCGGGGGGGAACACCGGGGAGCTGTTTTTT. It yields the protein CASSLAGGNTGELFF.

The CDR3 bases are TGCGCCAGCAGCTCGACAGGGGTTGAAGCTTTCTTT. Its protein product is CASSSTGVEAFF. The J gene is TRBJ1-1, the V gene TRBV5-1; 8 bases align to TRBD1. This CDR3 spans 12 amino acids. Germline lookup yields CDR1 SGHRS and CDR2 YFSETQ. Losses at the gene ends were 3 bases for V and 7 bases for J; bases not matched to a gene: 2.

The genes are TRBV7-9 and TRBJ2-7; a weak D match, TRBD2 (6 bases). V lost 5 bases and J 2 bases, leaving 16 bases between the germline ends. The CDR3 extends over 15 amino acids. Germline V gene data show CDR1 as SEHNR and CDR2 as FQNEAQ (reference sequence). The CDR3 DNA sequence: TGTGCCAGCAGCCGCCTCCGGGGGTCCCCCTACGAGCAGTACTTC. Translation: CASSRLRGSPYEQYF.

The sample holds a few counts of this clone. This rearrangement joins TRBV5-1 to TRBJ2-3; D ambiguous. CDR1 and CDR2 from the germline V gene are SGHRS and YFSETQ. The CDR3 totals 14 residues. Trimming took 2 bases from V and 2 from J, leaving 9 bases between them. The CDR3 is CASSFMTNTDTQYF. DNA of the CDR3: TGCGCCAGCAGCTTTATGACCAACACAGATACGCAGTATTTT. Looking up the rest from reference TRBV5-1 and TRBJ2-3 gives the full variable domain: KAGVTQTPRYLIKTRGQQVTLSCSPISGHRSVSWYQQTPGQGLQFLFEYFSETQRNKGNFPGRFSGRQFSNSRSEMNVSTLELGDSALYLCASSFMTNTDTQYFGPGTRLTVL.

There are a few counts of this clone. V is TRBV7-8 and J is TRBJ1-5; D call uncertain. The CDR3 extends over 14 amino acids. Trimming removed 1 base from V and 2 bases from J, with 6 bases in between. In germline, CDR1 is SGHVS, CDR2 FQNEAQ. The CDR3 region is CASSLEAGNQPQHF. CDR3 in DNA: TGTGCCAGCAGCTTAGAGGCGGGCAATCAGCCCCAGCATTTT.

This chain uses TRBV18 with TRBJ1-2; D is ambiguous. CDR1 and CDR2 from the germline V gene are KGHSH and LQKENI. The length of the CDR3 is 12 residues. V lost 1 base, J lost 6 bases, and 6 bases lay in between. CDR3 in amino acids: CASSPQENGYTF. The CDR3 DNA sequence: TGTGCCAGCTCACCACAGGAGAATGGCTACACCTTC.

CDR3 loop: CASSESLSGQEKLFF. The CDR3 DNA follows: TGTGCCAGCAGTGAATCCCTCTCAGGACAGGAAAAACTGTTTTTT. The rearrangement uses TRBV6-1 and TRBJ1-4; TRBD1 might be the D (6 bases). V lost 2 bases, J lost 8 bases, and 15 bases lay in between. CDR3 length equals 15 residues. Germline V gives CDR1 MNHNS, CDR2 SASEGT.

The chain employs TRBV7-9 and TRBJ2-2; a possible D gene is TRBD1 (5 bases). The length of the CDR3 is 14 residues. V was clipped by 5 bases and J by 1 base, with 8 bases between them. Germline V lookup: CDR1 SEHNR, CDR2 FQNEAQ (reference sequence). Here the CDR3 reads CASSRTRNTGELFF. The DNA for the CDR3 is TGTGCCAGCAGCCGGACAAGGAACACCGGGGAGCTGTTTTTT. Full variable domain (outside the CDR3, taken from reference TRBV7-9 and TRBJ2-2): DTGVSQNPRHKITKRGQNVTFRCDPISEHNRLYWYRQTLGQGPEFLTYFQNEAQLEKSRLLSDRFSAERPKGSFSTLEIQRTEQGDSAMYLCASSRTRNTGELFFGEGSRLTVL.

DNA of the CDR3: TGTGCCAGCTCACTGAGCCAAGGCTCTGGGGCCAACGTCCTGACTTTC. It encodes CASSLSQGSGANVLTF. The chain uses TRBV18 and TRBJ2-6, with D hard to call. V was clipped by 4 bases and J by 0 bases, with 10 bases between them. The length of the CDR3 is 16 residues. Germline assignment: CDR1 KGHSH and CDR2 LQKENI. The full variable domain, in which reference TRBV18 and TRBJ2-6 provide the parts outside the CDR3, is NAGVMQNPRHLVRRRGQEARLRCSPMKGHSHVYWYRQLPEEGLKFMVYLQKENIIDESGMPKERFSAEFPKEGPSILRIQQVVRGDSAAYFCASSLSQGSGANVLTFGAGSRLTVL.

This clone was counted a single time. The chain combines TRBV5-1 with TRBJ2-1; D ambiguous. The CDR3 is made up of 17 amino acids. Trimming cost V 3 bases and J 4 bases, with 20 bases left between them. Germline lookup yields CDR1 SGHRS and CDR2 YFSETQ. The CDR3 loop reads CASSSQIGLSTYNEQFF. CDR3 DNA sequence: TGCGCCAGCAGCTCCCAAATCGGGCTATCGACGTACAATGAGCAGTTCTTC.

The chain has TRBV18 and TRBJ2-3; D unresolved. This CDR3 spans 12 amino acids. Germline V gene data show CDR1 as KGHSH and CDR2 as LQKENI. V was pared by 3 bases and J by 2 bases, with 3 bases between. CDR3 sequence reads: CASSPSTDTQYF. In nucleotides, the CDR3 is TGTGCCAGCTCACCTTCCACAGATACGCAGTATTTT.

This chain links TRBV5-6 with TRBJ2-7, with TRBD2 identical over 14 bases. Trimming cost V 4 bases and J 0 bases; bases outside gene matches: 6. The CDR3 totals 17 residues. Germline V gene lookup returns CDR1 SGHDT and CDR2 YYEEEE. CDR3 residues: CASSPPGLAGVSYEQYF. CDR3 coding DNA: TGTGCCAGCAGCCCCCCGGGACTAGCGGGGGTCTCCTACGAGCAGTACTTC.

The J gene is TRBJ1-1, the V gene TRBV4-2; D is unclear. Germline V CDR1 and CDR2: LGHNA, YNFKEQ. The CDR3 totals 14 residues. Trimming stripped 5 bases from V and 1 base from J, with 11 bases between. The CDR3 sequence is CASSLEAGNTEAFF. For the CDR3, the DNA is TGTGCCAGCAGCTTAGAGGCGGGGAACACTGAAGCTTTCTTT.

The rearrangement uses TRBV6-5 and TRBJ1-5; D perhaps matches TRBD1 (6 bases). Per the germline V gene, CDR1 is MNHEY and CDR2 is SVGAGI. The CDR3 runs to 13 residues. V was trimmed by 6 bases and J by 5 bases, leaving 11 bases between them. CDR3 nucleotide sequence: TGTGCCAGCAGGGGATCAGGGGATCAGCCCCAGCATTTT. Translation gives CASRGSGDQPQHF.